This T cell receptor beta chain was found in a study of glioma-infiltrating T cells (TCRdb year 2016). Describing the broader study: The study sequenced TCR alpha- and beta-chain repertoires from glioma tissue, from non-neoplastic brain tissue and from matched peripheral blood mononuclear cells. Each tissue-infiltrating repertoire was compared with the same patient's peripheral blood repertoire to measure divergence between tissue and blood T-cell populations. The paired cohort was made up of three low-grade glioma patients, eight primary glioblastoma patients and three non-glioma patients who contributed non-neoplastic brain tissue.

Many counts were recorded for this clonotype. Its antigen remains unidentified. No quality values exist for individual bases; no much larger clone is one base distant. Broad study findings and their caveats: VJ-independent divergence between tissue and blood was found to be below expectation in non-neoplastic patients but above expectation in all gliomas, particularly low-grade gliomas. Very few CDR3 sequences were shared between tissue and blood, attributed to high CDR3 diversity and limited sampling. The group comparisons were based on small numbers of patients: three non-neoplastic, three low-grade glioma and eight glioblastoma patients.

The V and J ends are trimmed by 6 bases and 0 bases, leaving 8 bases between them. The CDR3 covers 12 residues, taking in both the cysteine and the phenylalanine. Only CDR3 DNA remains: 36 bases, in frame from the first base. Based on the germline V gene, the CDR1 and CDR2 sequences are SQVTM and ANQGSEA. TCR alpha and beta CDR3 regions were amplified with the iRepertoire nested amplicon-rescue multiplex PCR (arm-PCR) platform from RNA. One-step reverse transcription and amplification used about 95-400 ng of tissue mRNA or PBMC total RNA as input. Following bead purification, Illumina adapters were added by a secondary multiplex PCR, and the libraries were gel-purified between 200 and 400 bp. Demultiplexing relied on internal 6-nucleotide barcodes carried by the libraries. The libraries were sequenced on an Illumina MiSeq using 2x220 or 2x250 nucleotide paired-end reads. As for how the authors treated the data: Paired reads were merged using FLASH 1.2.11 and aligned with BWA-MEM to the GRCh37 human genome, and TRA and TRB reads were then extracted. V and J assignment used an IMGT-derived reference of cassette sequences and CDR3 motifs that included pseudogenes. Reads were translated in three frames, and productive CDR3s were defined as those with a C...FGXG motif and no stop codons. A clonotype was defined as a unique combination of a V-J cassette pair and a CDR3 amino acid sequence. Filtering of reads was based on Hamming distance, with the threshold set by the sequence error rate of each sample in mapped regions. TCRdb passed the public sequencing reads through fastp at Q25 and MiXCR, retaining productive beta sequences. Entries that share a CDR3 protein sequence are merged under the most common genes and DNA. The V and J calls shown here were made by TCRdb, not taken from the authors' results. The sample includes about 89,000 distinct CDR3 sequences, with about a quarter observed a single time. The ten top clones hold more than 6.5% of the sample.

This chain joins TRBV29-1 to TRBJ1-2; the D region possibly corresponds to TRBD1 (5 bases align). The sequence was collected from a human donor with low-grade glioma or glioblastoma, undergoing nonglioma brain surgery, or in good health (not recorded which). Source material: glioma tissue, nonneoplastic brain tissue, or PBMCs (not recorded which). The DNA is TGCAGCGTAGCGGGGGCTAACTATGGCTACACCTTC. Its coded protein is CSVAGANYGYTF.